This T cell receptor (beta chain) comes out of a study of cytomegalovirus exposure and HLA in healthy donors (dated by TCRdb to the late 2010s). Notes on the research overall: An earlier analysis of around 600 of the donors reported about 250 Gb of sequence data and 120 million or so unique TCR beta sequences from approximately 180 million T cells. An early release that covered roughly 600 HLA-typed donors contained about 300 gigabases of sequencing data and around 85 million unique TCR sequences. Among the roughly 380 genotyped donors, 75% to 90% belonged to the genetic ancestry cluster associated with self-reported Caucasian donors. The study was designed to test whether signatures of past pathogen exposure could be identified by cataloging public T cell receptors. The T cell repertoires of about 700 subjects were profiled by immunosequencing and related to cytomegalovirus serostatus. Besides the first cohort of some 670 subjects, a separate validation cohort made up of 120 or so different subjects was used. The study combined high-throughput TCR immunosequencing, statistical association of individual TCRs with disease status, and machine learning to predict cytomegalovirus infection status. A later analysis re-examined previously published TCR beta repertoires from more than 600 donors and added high-resolution HLA genotyping to investigate patterns of TCR occurrence. Rather than using new phenotypic data, the later analysis identified candidate immune exposures from TCR beta sequences and from how often those sequences occurred across donors. An earlier analysis of 587 of the donors applied high-throughput TCR beta sequencing to assess whether each TCR beta V gene segment acted as functional or pseudogenic. Donor age, sex, ethnicity and CMV serostatus were collected together with the repertoire data. A later genetic analysis used genome-wide SNP genotypes for about 60% of the roughly 700 donors, treating that subset as a discovery cohort. Every repertoire in the discovery cohort had been generated on one and the same sequencing platform. Both class I and class II loci were covered by HLA typing, at four-digit resolution. The number of typed donors differed by locus: about 629-630 for A, B, C, DRB1 and DQB1; approximately 520 for DQA1; 600 to 610 for DPA1; and some 470 for DPB1. A handful of DR-DQ haplotypes were handled as single units for association and clustering because linkage in the cohort was strong. Among 300 to 500 genotyped donors of the cohort, an average of approximately 240,000 unique TCR beta nucleotide sequences was sequenced per donor, of which roughly 18% were non-productive. Overall results and qualifications from the work: In a later analysis, the rate of TCR association differed among HLA loci, with DRB1 alleles having the most associated TCRs and HLA-C alleles having the fewest. A cluster of highly shared sequence variants was judged likely to be a technical artifact of the sequencing pipeline. According to a later analysis, parvovirus B19, influenza, CMV and Epstein-Barr virus appeared linked to several top co-occurrence clusters. A few of the identified cytomegalovirus-associated TCR beta chains were confirmed in vitro to be specific for cytomegalovirus antigens. Specific HLA alleles were associated with 15,000 to 20,000 TCR beta sequences at a false discovery rate of 0.05 in a later analysis. Because HLA typing was missing for some donors at each locus, association tests included only the typed subset. Seventeen rarely observed V segments, including chromosome 9 orphons, were excluded from the earlier analysis of some 590 of the donors because counts were too low. A further reported finding was that TCR beta sequences accurately predicted the HLA-A and HLA-B alleles for most subjects in the first cohort. V-gene and J-gene trimming of TCR beta chains was associated with a missense DCLRE1C variant in a later genetic analysis, and the association was replicated in an independent cohort. Roughly uniform sequencing depth across donors was assumed in presence/absence analyses, although this assumption may not hold. A later analysis found that HLA-associated TCR beta chains were more clonally expanded and had lower generation probabilities than equally common non-associated chains. Because the 87-base-pair reads could not distinguish some IMGT-functional V segments, including TRBV6-2 and TRBV6-3, those segments were excluded. It was suggested by the authors that the approach could potentially be generalized to other disease states and immunological phenotypes. Correlated functional status among segregating V segments might be attributable to linkage disequilibrium, but an unknown experimental factor could not be ruled out. This cohort had only TCR beta chains sequenced, and the lack of alpha or paired-chain data limited which features could be detected. Most TCR sequences were observed very rarely across donors, whereas some public TCRs were present in many individuals. Cytomegalovirus status was reported to be diagnosed by the classifier with high specificity and sensitivity in both the original and validation cohorts. In an earlier analysis of under 600 of the donors, most TCR beta V segments were observed in productive rearrangements about 90% or about 30% of the time, broadly matching IMGT annotations. In the study, some 160 TCR beta chains were listed as associated with cytomegalovirus. According to a later analysis, most CMV-associated TCR beta chains appeared to be HLA-restricted, and the HLA associations seemed to be driven largely by CMV exposure. CMV serostatus was the only immune exposure information available for the cohort. When HLA alleles, especially DR and DQ, strongly co-occurred, TCR associations were difficult to assign to individual alleles. A later genetic analysis reported fewer N-insertions in productive TCRs among donors in an Asian-associated ancestry cluster than the roughly 640-donor mean.

The cohort consisted of more than 650 healthy bone marrow donors. All cohort members were sampled while nominally healthy, although unrecorded immune exposures were likely present. The donor tested CMV seropositive, placing the donor among the 290 or so seropositive members of the cohort. Each donor provided a peripheral blood sample, and peripheral blood mononuclear cells were used for TCR beta sequencing. Genomic DNA extraction from the blood cell samples was performed with the Qiagen DNeasy Blood Extraction Kit. Library method: the immunoSEQ multiplex PCR assay. A mixture of 60 forward primers for TCR Vbeta segments and 13 reverse primers for TCR Jbeta segments was used in the multiplex PCR. The CDR3 region of rearranged TCR beta genes was amplified from genomic DNA by a multiplex PCR assay. On the Illumina HiSeq System, the amplified TCR beta libraries were sequenced as 87-base-pair reads. In the paper's pipeline: In a later analysis, some 80 million unique TCR beta chains were counted across the roughly 610 repertoires, and roughly 10 million of these chains were shared by at least two donors. To remove PCR and sequencing errors, raw reads were error-corrected and collapsed into unique sequences using a nearest-neighbor algorithm that merged closely related sequences. Alignment of CDR3 sequences to IMGT reference sequences was used to assign V, D and J gene segments. For a sequence to be retained, at least a six-nucleotide match to both a V gene segment and a J gene segment was required. A rearrangement counted as productive if the CDR3 had no stop codons and remained in frame with V and J, and every other rearrangement counted as non-productive. Following IMGT convention, CDR3 was defined as the stretch from the second conserved V-encoded cysteine to the conserved J-encoded phenylalanine. The earlier analysis of approximately 500 of the donors excluded sequences that lacked an unambiguous match to a single V gene segment. An earlier analysis of almost 600 of the donors classified V segments as functional when productive rearrangements were above 56.7% and as segregating when the standard deviation between donors was above 5%. A statistical classification framework was developed to diagnose cytomegalovirus status using the catalog of TCR beta chain sequences. A later analysis assigned V and J genes by comparing TCR nucleotide sequences with IMGT/GENE-DB human TR gene sequences. The TCRdist pipeline was used in a later analysis to assign CDR3 sequences and most-parsimonious VDJ recombination scenarios. In a later analysis, every TCR beta chain was defined by the combination of its CDR3 amino acid sequence and its V-gene family, and reads without a unique V-gene family were dropped. As a way to deal with suspected cross-contamination and a sequencing artifact, a later analysis dropped approximately 570 nucleotide sequences that were highly shared and had low generation probability. In a later analysis, a clonal expansion index for each public chain was calculated from normalized within-repertoire ranks of inferred template counts. In a later analysis, generation probabilities were computed with a VDJ recombination model fitted to out-of-frame rearrangements, and the resulting probabilities were checked against IGoR. Hypergeometric tests were used in a later analysis to score TCR-TCR, TCR-HLA and TCR-CMV co-occurrence, with a repertoire-size bias correction applied to the TCR pairs. A later analysis estimated false discovery rates by permuting HLA or CMV assignments 20 times. A later analysis grouped co-occurring TCRs with DBSCAN, adding TCRdist sequence similarity when clustering within HLA-allele-positive subsets. For co-occurrence clustering, repertoires with fewer than 30,000 or more than 120,000 public chains were excluded, along with 4 to 6 repertoires with anomalous nucleotide sharing. The clones in this table, taken by TCRdb from immuneACCESS, are in-frame only. Not every clone is retained; where verified, under half of the shortfall comes from an unresolved V gene, and the cause of the rest is unknown. V and J calls and clone size come straight from that table; D and trimming were deduced from the DNA. This sample has around 130,000 clones in its table, and around 70% of those were observed once. Over 2% of the sample rests with the top ten.

Regarding this clone: The antigen it binds to is not known. No much larger clonotype is one base removed from it; base qualities were not supplied.

The germline V gene (reference sequence) provides CDR1 SGHNT and CDR2 YYREEE. V sheds 4 bases and J sheds 3 bases, leaving 11 bases between their ends. There are 13 amino acids in the CDR3, from cysteine to phenylalanine inclusive. Just CDR3 DNA is preserved here, 39 bases in frame from base 1. The receptor was derived from a woman between 40 and 50 years old in good health and CMV-seropositive. Sequences were obtained from PBMCs. This chain joins TRBV5-4 to TRBJ2-7; TRBD1 might be the D gene, on 5 matching bases. The CDR3 protein is CASSAQGHYEQYF. The DNA sequence is as follows: TGTGCCAGCAGCGCCCAGGGTCACTACGAGCAGTACTTC. Joined to the reference TRBV5-4 and TRBJ2-7 proteins, this CDR3 gives the full variable domain: ETGVTQSPTHLIKTRGQQVTLRCSSQSGHNTVSWYQQALGQGPQFIFQYYREEENGRGNFPPRFSGLQFPNYSSELNVNALELDDSALYLCASSAQGHYEQYFGPGTRLTVT.